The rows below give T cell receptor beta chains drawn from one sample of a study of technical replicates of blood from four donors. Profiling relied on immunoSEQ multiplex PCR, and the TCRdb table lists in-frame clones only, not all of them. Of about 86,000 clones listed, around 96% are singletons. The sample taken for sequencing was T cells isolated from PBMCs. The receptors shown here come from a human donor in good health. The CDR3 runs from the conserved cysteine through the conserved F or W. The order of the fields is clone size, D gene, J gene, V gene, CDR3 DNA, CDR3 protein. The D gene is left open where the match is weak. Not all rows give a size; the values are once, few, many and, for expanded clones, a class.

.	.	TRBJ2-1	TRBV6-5	TGTGCCAGCAGTTTGGCGGAGACCTCCTACAATGAGCAGTTCTTC	CASSLAETSYNEQFF
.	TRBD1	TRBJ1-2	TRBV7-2	TGTGCCAGCAGCTTAGACAGGGGGATGGGCTACACCTTC	CASSLDRGMGYTF
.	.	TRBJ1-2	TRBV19	TGTGCCAGTATTCACGACAGACTTGCCTATGGCTACACCTTC	CASIHDRLAYGYTF
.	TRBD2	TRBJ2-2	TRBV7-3	TGTGCCAGCAGCTTAGGTTCCGGGACTAGGAACACCGGGGAGCTGTTTTTT	CASSLGSGTRNTGELFF
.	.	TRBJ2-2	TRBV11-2	TGTGCCAGCAGCTTTGTGGGAGTGTTCACCGGGGAGCTGTTTTTT	CASSFVGVFTGELFF
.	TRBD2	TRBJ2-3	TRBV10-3	TGTGCCATCAGTGAGGAACTAGCGGGAGTAACGGATACGCAGTATTTT	CAISEELAGVTDTQYF
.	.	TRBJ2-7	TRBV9	TGTGCCAGCAGCGTATCAGACAGGTCTTTACGCCACGCCGAGCAGTACTTC	CASSVSDRSLRHAEQYF
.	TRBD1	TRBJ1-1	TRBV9	TGTGCCAGCAGCGCGACAGGGGGACTGGTTGACACTGAAGCTTTCTTT	CASSATGGLVDTEAFF
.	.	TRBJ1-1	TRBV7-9	TGTGCCAGCGCAGGGCGCATGAACACTGAAGCTTTCTTT	CASAGRMNTEAFF
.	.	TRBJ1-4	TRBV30	TGTGCCTGGAGTGTAGGCGGAGAAAAACTGTTTTTT	CAWSVGGEKLFF
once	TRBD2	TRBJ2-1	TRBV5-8	TGTGCCAGCAGCTTGGCGGGAGGCAATGAGCAGTTCTTC	CASSLAGGNEQFF
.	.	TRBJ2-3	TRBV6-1	TGTGCCAGCAGTGCGGTGTGGGAGGGGGGAGATACGCAGTATTTT	CASSAVWEGGDTQYF
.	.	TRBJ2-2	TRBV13	TGTGCCAGCAGCTTATCTGGGCTAGCGCTGAACACCGGGGAGCTGTTTTTT	CASSLSGLALNTGELFF
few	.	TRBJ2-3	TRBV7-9	TGTGCCAGCAGCTTTGTTAGCGGCGCGACAGATACGCAGTATTTT	CASSFVSGATDTQYF
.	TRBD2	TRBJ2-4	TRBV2	TGTGCCAGCAGTGCACTAGCGGGAGCAAACATTCAGTACTTC	CASSALAGANIQYF
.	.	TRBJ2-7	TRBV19	TGTGCCAGTAGTATGGGTCTGGCAGGCAACGAGCAGTACTTC	CASSMGLAGNEQYF
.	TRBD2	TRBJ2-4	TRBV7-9	TGTGCCAGCAGCTTAGGGTTTAGGAGCGGGAACAACATTCAGTACTTC	CASSLGFRSGNNIQYF
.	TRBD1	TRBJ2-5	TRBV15	TGTGCCACTACAAAGACACCGGGACAGGTGTACCGGGAGACCCAGTACTTC	CATTKTPGQVYRETQYF
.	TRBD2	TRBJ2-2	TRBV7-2	TGTGCCAGCAGCCTACAGCCGGGACTAACCACCGGGGAGCTGTTTTTT	CASSLQPGLTTGELFF
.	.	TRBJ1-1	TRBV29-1	TGCAGCGTTGAAGATTTGAGTATTGAAGCTTTCTTT	CSVEDLSIEAFF
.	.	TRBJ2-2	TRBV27	TGTGCCAGCAGTTTCATATCAGGGACCGGGGAGCTGTTTTTT	CASSFISGTGELFF
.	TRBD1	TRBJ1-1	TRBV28	TGTGCCAGCAAACCCCCCAGGGGGCGCGGGAACACTGAAGCTTTCTTT	CASKPPRGRGNTEAFF
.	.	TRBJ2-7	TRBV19	TGTGCCAGTAGTATTGGACAGAGCTACGAGCAGTACTTC	CASSIGQSYEQYF
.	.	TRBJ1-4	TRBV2	TGTGCCAGCCGACTTCCTAATGAAAAACTGTTTTTT	CASRLPNEKLFF
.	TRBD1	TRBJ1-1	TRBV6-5	TGTGCCAGCAGTGCGACACAGGGGACGAACACTGAAGCTTTCTTT	CASSATQGTNTEAFF
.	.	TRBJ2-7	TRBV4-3	TGCGCCAGCAGCCAAGTTTGGACTTCGGGGTACGAGCAGTACTTC	CASSQVWTSGYEQYF
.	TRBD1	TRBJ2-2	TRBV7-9	TGTGCCAGCAGCTCCGGGACAGGGGGCATCGGGGAGCTGTTTTTT	CASSSGTGGIGELFF
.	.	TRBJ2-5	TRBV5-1	TGCGCCAGCAGCCAACAGGGGGGGTTAGAGACCCAGTACTTC	CASSQQGGLETQYF
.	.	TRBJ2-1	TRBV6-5	TGTGCCAGCAGTTACTTTCCCTCGGGTAATGAGCAGTTCTTC	CASSYFPSGNEQFF
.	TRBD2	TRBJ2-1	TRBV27	TGTGCCAGCAGCTTGGGGCGGGAGGGCTCCTACAATGAGCAGTTCTTC	CASSLGREGSYNEQFF
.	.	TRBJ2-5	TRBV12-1	TGTGCCAGCAGCTTTATACCGGGACTAGCGGGAGGGCGGCAAGAGACCCAGTACTTC	CASSFIPGLAGGRQETQYF
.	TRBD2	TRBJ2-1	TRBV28	TGTGCCAGCAGTTCAGCAGAACCTCGGACTAGCGGGAGTGATGAGCAGTTCTTC	CASSSAEPRTSGSDEQFF
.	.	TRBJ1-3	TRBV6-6	TGTGCCAGCAGTTACCGAGGGTTTGGAAACACCATATATTTT	CASSYRGFGNTIYF
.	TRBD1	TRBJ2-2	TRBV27	TGTGCCAGCAAGCCGACAGGGGCCGGGGAGCTGTTTTTT	CASKPTGAGELFF
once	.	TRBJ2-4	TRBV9	TGTGCCAGCAGCGGACGGAATCGGGGCATTCAGTACTTC	CASSGRNRGIQYF
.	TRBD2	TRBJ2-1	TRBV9	TGTGCCAGCAGCCCAAGCGGGAGTAGTGAGCAGTTCTTC	CASSPSGSSEQFF
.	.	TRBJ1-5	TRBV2	TGTGCCAGCACCAAGACAAATAGCAATCAGCCCCAGCATTTT	CASTKTNSNQPQHF
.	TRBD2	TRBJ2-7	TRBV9	TGTGCCAGCAGCGCCTCGGGACTAGCCCACGAGCAGTACTTC	CASSASGLAHEQYF
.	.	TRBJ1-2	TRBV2	TGTGCCAGCACTGGGTCAGGGTTTGGCTACACCTTC	CASTGSGFGYTF
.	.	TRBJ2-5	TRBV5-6	TGTGCCAGCAGCTTGGTCGCAGTACAAGAGACCCAGTACTTC	CASSLVAVQETQYF
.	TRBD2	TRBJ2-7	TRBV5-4	TGTGCCAGCAGCTTGGGGGCTAGCGGGGTCTACGAGCAGTACTTC	CASSLGASGVYEQYF
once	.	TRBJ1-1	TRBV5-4	TGTGCCAGCAGCTTGGAGTACGCGAACCCTGAAGCTTTCTTT	CASSLEYANPEAFF
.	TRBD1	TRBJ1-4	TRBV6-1	TGTGCCAGCAGTGAATTGGACAGGGCTTCACTGGTCACTAATGAAAAACTGTTTTTT	CASSELDRASLVTNEKLFF
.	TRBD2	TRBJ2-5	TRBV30	TGTGCCTGCGGGGCTAGCGGTACCCACGGGGAAGAGACCCAGTACTTC	CACGASGTHGEETQYF
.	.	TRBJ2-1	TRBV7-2	TGTGCCAGCAGCTTAGAGCATATACAGTTCTTC	CASSLEHIQFF
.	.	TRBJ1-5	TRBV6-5	TGTGCCAGCAACCCCGACAGCTCCAGTCAGCCCCAGCATTTT	CASNPDSSSQPQHF
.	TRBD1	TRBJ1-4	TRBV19	TGTGCCAGTAGTGAGGGACAGGGGTTGGTTGAAAAACTGTTTTTT	CASSEGQGLVEKLFF
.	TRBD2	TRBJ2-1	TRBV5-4	TGTGCCAGCAGCTTTCTCACTAGCGGGCCGAACAATGAGCAGTTCTTC	CASSFLTSGPNNEQFF
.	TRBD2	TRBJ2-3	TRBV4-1	TGCGCCAGCAGCGCCTTAGCGGGAACCACAGATACGCAGTATTTT	CASSALAGTTDTQYF
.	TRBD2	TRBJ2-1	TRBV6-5	TGTGCCAGCAGTTTTAGCGGGAGCCCCAATGAGCAGTTCTTC	CASSFSGSPNEQFF
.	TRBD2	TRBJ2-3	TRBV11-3	TGTGCCAGCAGCTTAAGACTAGCGGGTTGGCGGGGCACAGATACGCAGTATTTT	CASSLRLAGWRGTDTQYF
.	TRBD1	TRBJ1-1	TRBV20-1	TGCACCCTGGACAGGGGAACTGAAGCTTTCTTT	CTLDRGTEAFF
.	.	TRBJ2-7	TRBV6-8	TGTGCCAGCAGTTACTTTAGCTACTACGAGCAGTACTTC	CASSYFSYYEQYF
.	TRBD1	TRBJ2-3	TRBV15	TGTGCCACCCGGAGAATGGGACAGGTCGCTAGCACAGATACGCAGTATTTT	CATRRMGQVASTDTQYF
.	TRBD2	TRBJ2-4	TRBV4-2	TGTGCCAGCAGCCAAGGGAGACTAGCGGGCCTTCAGTACTTC	CASSQGRLAGLQYF
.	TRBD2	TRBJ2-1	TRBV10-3	TGTGCCATCAGTGAGATGCGGGAGTTGGACAATGAGCAGTTCTTC	CAISEMRELDNEQFF
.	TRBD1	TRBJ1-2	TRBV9	TGTGCCAGCAGCGGACCGGACAGGCCGGCGGGTGGAGGTGGCTACACCTTC	CASSGPDRPAGGGGYTF
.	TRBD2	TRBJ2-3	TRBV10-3	TGTGCCATCAGTGGTCCGGTACTAGCGGGAGTAGCAGATACGCAGTATTTT	CAISGPVLAGVADTQYF
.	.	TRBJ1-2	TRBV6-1	TGTGCCAGCACCCTGCGCGGGGGAGGGGTCTATGGCTACACCTTC	CASTLRGGGVYGYTF